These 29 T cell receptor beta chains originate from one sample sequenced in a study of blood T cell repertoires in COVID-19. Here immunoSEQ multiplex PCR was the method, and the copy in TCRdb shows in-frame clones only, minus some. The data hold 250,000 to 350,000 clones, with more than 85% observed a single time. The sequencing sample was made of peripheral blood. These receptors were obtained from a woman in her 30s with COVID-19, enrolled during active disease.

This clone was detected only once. The CDR3: CASSLELAGAQETQYF. The CDR3, as DNA: TGTGCCAGCAGCTTGGAGCTAGCGGGAGCCCAAGAGACCCAGTACTTC. The V and J genes are TRBV5-6 and TRBJ2-5; TRBD2 aligns across 10 bases. The V segment lost 0 bases and the J segment 1 base; nucleotides outside the gene matches: 3. There are 16 residues in the CDR3. In germline, CDR1 is SGHDT, CDR2 YYEEEE.

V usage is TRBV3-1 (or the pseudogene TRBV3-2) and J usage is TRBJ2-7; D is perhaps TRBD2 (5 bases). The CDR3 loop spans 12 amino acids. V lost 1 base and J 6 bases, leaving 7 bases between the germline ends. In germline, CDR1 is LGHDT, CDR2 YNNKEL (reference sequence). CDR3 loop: CASSQGRSEQYF. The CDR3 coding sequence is TGTGCCAGCAGCCAAGGGAGGAGCGAGCAGTACTTC.

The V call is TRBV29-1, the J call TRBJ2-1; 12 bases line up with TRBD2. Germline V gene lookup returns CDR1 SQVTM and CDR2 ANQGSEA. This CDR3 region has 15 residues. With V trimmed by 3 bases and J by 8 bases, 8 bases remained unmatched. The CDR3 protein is CSVDSASGRAYEQFF. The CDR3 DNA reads TGCAGCGTTGACTCGGCTAGCGGGAGGGCCTATGAGCAGTTCTTC.

CDR3 in amino acids: CSVRDRVQETQYF. The CDR3 DNA is TGCAGCGTACGGGACAGGGTCCAAGAGACCCAGTACTTC. The genes are TRBV29-1 and TRBJ2-5; 9 bases line up with TRBD1. The CDR3 totals 13 residues. V was pared by 6 bases and J by 1 base, with 3 bases of the junction left unmatched. Per the germline V gene, CDR1 is SQVTM and CDR2 is ANQGSEA.

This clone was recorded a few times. CDR3 amino acids: CASSYSTGNEDEQYF. The CDR3 region has the DNA TGTGCCAGCAGTTACTCTACAGGGAACGAAGACGAGCAGTACTTC. This chain connects TRBV6-5 to TRBJ2-7, with D possibly matching TRBD1 (6 bases). The CDR3 has 15 amino acids. The germline V and J ends were trimmed by 0 bases and 5 bases, with 14 bases remaining between them. Germline CDR1 MNHEY, CDR2 SVGAGI.

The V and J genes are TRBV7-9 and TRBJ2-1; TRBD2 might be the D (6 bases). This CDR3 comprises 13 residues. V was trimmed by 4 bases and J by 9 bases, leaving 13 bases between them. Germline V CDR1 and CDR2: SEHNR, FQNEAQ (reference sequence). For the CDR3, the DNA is TGTGCCAGCAGCTACGGGACTCGTGGTGAGCAGTTCTTC. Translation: CASSYGTRGEQFF.

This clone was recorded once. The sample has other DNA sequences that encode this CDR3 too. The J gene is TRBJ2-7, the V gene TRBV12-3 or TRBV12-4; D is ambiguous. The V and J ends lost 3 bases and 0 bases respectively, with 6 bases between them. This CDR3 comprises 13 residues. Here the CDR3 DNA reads TGTGCCAGCAGTTTTGGCAGCTCCTACGAGCAGTACTTC. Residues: CASSFGSSYEQYF.

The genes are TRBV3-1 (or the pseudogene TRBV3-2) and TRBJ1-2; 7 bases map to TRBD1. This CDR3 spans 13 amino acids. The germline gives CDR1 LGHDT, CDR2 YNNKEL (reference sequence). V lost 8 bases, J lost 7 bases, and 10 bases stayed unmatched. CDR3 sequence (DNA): TGTGCCAGCGGTAGACAGGGATGGCGTGGCTACACCTTC. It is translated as CASGRQGWRGYTF.

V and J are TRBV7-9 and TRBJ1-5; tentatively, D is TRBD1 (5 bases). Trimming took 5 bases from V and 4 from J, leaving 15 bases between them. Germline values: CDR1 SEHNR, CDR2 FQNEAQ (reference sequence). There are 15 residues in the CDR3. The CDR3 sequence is CASSGDNRGNQPQHF. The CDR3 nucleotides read TGTGCCAGCAGCGGGGATAATCGGGGGAATCAGCCCCAGCATTTT.

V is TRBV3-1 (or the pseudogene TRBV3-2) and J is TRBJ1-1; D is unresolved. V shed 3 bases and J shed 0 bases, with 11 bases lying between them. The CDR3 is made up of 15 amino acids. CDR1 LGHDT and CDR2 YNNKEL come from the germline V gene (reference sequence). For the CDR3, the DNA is TGTGCCAGCAGCCAGAACAGCCTCATGAACACTGAAGCTTTCTTT. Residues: CASSQNSLMNTEAFF.

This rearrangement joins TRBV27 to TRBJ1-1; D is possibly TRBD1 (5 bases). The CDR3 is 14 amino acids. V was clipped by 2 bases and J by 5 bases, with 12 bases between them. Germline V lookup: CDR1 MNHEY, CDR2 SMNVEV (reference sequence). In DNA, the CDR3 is TGTGCCAGCAGTTTACGGACGGGGGAAACTGAAGCTTTCTTT. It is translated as CASSLRTGETEAFF.

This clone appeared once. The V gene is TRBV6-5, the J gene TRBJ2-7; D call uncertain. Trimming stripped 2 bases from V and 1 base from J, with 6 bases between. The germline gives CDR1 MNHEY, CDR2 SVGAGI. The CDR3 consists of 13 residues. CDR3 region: CASSYTASYEQYF. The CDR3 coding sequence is TGTGCCAGCAGTTACACTGCATCCTACGAGCAGTACTTC.

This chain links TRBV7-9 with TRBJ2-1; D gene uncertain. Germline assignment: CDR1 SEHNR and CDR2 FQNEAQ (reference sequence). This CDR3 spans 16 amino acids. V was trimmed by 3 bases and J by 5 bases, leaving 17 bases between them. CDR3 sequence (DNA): TGTGCCAGCAGCTTCTCTCTTTTAGGAGAGGACAATGAGCAGTTCTTC. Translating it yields CASSFSLLGEDNEQFF. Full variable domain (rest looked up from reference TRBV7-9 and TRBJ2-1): DTGVSQNPRHKITKRGQNVTFRCDPISEHNRLYWYRQTLGQGPEFLTYFQNEAQLEKSRLLSDRFSAERPKGSFSTLEIQRTEQGDSAMYLCASSFSLLGEDNEQFFGPGTRLTVL.

Here the CDR3 DNA reads TGTGCCAGCAGCCTCAACAATGAGCAGTTCTTC. It encodes CASSLNNEQFF. The chain employs TRBV3-1 (or the pseudogene TRBV3-2) and TRBJ2-1; D unresolved. The germline gives CDR1 LGHDT, CDR2 YNNKEL (reference sequence). Trimming pared 4 bases from V and 5 bases from J, leaving 3 bases between. The CDR3 length is 11 residues.

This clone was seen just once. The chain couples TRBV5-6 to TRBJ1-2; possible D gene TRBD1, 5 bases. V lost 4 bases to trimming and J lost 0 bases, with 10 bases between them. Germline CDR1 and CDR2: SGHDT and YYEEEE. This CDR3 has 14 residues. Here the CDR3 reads CASSQQVANYGYTF. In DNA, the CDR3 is TGTGCCAGCAGCCAACAGGTAGCTAACTATGGCTACACCTTC.

CDR3 sequence (DNA): TGTGCCAGCAGCCAGATCCGGGGACAGGGCCACGAGCAGTACTTC. Encoded protein: CASSQIRGQGHEQYF. The V and J genes are TRBV11-2 and TRBJ2-7; the match to TRBD1 covers 9 bases. Germline values: CDR1 SGHAT, CDR2 FQNNGV. Trimming removed 5 bases from V and 5 bases from J; junction bases left unmatched: 10. The CDR3 has 15 residues. The full variable domain, with the rest looked up from reference TRBV11-2 and TRBJ2-7, is EAGVAQSPRYKIIEKRQSVAFWCNPISGHATLYWYQQILGQGPKLLIQFQNNGVVDDSQLPKDRFSAERLKGVDSTLKIQPAKLEDSAVYLCASSQIRGQGHEQYFGPGTRLTVT.

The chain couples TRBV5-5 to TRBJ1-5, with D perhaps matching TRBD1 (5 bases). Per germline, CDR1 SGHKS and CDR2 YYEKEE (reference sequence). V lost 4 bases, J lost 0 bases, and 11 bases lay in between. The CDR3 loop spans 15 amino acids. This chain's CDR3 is CASSLDRYSNQPQHF. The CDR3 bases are TGTGCCAGCAGCCTAGACAGATATAGCAATCAGCCCCAGCATTTT.

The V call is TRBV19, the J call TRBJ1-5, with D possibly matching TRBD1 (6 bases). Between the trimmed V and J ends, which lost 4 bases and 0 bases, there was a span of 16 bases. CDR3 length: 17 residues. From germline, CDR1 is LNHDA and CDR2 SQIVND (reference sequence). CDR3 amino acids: CASSTGRDTLSNQPQHF. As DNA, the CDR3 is TGTGCCAGTAGTACGGGCCGGGACACTCTTAGCAATCAGCCCCAGCATTTT. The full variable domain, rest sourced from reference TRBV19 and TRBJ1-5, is DGGITQSPKYLFRKEGQNVTLSCEQNLNHDAMYWYRQDPGQGLRLIYYSQIVNDFQKGDIAEGYSVSREKKESFPLTVTSAQKNPTAFYLCASSTGRDTLSNQPQHFGDGTRLSIL.

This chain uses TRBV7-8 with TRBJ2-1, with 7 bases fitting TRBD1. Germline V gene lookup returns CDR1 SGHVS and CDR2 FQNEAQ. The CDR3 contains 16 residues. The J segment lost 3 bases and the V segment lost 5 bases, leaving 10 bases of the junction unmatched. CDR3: CASSPETGPFYNEQFF. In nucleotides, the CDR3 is TGTGCCAGCAGCCCAGAGACAGGGCCCTTCTACAATGAGCAGTTCTTC.

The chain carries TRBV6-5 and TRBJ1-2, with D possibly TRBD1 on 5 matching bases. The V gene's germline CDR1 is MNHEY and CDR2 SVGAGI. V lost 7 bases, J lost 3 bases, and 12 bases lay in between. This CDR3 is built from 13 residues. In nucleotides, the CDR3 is TGTGCCAGCACCAGGGACTATGACTATGGCTACACCTTC. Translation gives CASTRDYDYGYTF.

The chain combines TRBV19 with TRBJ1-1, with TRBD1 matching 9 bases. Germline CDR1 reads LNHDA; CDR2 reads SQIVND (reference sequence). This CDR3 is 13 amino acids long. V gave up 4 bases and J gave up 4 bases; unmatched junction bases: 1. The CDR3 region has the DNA TGTGCCAGTAGTAAGGGACAGGGCACTGAAGCTTTCTTT. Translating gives CASSKGQGTEAFF.

The DNA of the CDR3 is TGTGCCAGCAGTTCCCTCCGGGACAGGGGTTTGCTCGTCCGAAATACCGAGCAGTACTTC. Its translation: CASSSLRDRGLLVRNTEQYF. The chain joins TRBV27 to TRBJ2-7, with 10 nucleotides matching TRBD1. The CDR3 covers 20 residues. J gave up 6 bases and V 4 bases, and 24 bases lay outside the gene matches. Germline V gene sequence: CDR1 MNHEY, CDR2 SMNVEV (reference sequence).

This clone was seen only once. The CDR3 here is CASSNKAGDYNEQFF. CDR3 DNA: TGTGCCAGCAGCAATAAGGCCGGGGACTACAATGAGCAGTTCTTC. The J gene is TRBJ2-1, the V gene TRBV5-4; maybe TRBD2 (5 bases). The germline V gene has CDR1 SGHNT and CDR2 YYREEE (reference sequence). There are 15 residues in the CDR3. Trimming took off 4 bases at V and 3 bases at J, with 14 bases between the two ends.

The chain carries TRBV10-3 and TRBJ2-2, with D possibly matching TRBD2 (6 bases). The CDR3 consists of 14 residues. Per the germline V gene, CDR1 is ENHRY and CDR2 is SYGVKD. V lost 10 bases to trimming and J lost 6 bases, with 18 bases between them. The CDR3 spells CATSTRGSPGELFF. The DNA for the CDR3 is TGTGCCACCTCGACTAGAGGGAGCCCCGGGGAGCTGTTTTTT.

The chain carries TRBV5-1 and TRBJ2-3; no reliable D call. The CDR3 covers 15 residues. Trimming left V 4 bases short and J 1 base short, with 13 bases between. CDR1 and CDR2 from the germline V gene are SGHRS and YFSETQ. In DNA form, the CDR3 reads TGCGCCAGCAGCCCACGTGGAGTCGGCACAGATACGCAGTATTTT. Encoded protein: CASSPRGVGTDTQYF.

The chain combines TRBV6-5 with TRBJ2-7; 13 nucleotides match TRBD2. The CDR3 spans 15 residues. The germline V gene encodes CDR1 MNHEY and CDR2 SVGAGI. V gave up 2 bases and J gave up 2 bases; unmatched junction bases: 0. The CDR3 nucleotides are TGTGCCAGCAGTTACGGGACTAGCGGGACCTACGAGCAGTACTTC. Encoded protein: CASSYGTSGTYEQYF.

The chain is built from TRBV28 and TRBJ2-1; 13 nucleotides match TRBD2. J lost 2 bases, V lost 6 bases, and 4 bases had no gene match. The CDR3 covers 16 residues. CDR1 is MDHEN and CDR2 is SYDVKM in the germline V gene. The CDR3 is CASRRGTSGTYNEQFF. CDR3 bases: TGTGCCAGCAGGCGCGGGACTAGCGGGACCTACAATGAGCAGTTCTTC.

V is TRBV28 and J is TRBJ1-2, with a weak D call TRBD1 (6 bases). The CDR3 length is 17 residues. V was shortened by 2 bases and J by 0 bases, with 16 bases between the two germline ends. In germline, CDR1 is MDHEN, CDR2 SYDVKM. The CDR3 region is CASSLVGGAPPNYGYTF. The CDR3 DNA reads TGTGCCAGCAGTTTAGTGGGGGGGGCCCCACCTAACTATGGCTACACCTTC.

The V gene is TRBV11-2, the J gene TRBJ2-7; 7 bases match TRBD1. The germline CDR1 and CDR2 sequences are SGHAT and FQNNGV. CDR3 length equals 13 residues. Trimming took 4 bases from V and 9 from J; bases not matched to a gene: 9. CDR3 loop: CASSWGRAGGQYF. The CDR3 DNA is TGTGCCAGCAGCTGGGGCCGGGCAGGGGGGCAGTACTTC.